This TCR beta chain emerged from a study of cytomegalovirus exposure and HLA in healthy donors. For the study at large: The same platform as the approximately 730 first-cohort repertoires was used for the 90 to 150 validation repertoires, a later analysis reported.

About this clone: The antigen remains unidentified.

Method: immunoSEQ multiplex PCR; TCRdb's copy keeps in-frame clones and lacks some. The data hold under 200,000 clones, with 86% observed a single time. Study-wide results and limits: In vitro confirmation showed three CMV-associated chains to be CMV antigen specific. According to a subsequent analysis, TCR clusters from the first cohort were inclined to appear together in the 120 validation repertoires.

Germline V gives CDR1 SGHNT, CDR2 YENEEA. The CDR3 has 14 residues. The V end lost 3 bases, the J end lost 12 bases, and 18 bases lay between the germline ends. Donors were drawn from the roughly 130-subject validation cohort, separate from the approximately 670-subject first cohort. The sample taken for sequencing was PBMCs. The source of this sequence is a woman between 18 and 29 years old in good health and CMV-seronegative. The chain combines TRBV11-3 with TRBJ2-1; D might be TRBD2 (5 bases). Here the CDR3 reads CASSLGSGSLGQFF. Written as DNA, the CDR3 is TGTGCCAGCAGCTTGGGGAGTGGCTCGCTGGGGCAGTTCTTC.